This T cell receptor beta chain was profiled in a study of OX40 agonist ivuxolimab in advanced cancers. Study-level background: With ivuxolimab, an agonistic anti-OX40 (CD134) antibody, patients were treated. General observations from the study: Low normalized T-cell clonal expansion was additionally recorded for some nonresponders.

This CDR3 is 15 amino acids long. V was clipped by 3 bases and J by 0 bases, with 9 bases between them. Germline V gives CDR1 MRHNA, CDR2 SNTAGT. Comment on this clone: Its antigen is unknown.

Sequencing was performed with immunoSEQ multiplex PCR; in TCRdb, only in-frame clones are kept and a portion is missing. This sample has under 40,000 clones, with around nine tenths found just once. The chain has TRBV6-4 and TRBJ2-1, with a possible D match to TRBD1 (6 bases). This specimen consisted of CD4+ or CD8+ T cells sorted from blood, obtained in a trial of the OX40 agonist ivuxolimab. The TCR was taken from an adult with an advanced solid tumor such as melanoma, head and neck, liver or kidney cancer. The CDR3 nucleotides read TGTGCCAGCAGTGAGGCACAGGGCTCCTACAATGAGCAGTTCTTC. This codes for CASSEAQGSYNEQFF.